The 10 T cell receptor beta chains reported below all come from one sample, sequenced in a study of T-cell memory formation after mild COVID-19. MiXCR, applied by TCRdb to the 5' RACE reads, yields one record per CDR3 protein. The sample holds approximately 150,000 distinct CDR3 sequences, more than 14% seen once. The sequencing sample was made of PBMCs or a T cell subset sorted from them (not recorded which). The source is an adult woman who had mild COVID-19 (a few samples of this study predate the infection). Cell type and time point are not known.

The rearrangement uses TRBV2 and TRBJ1-1; the D gene is possibly TRBD1 (5 bases). V gave up 6 bases and J gave up 3 bases, with 11 bases separating them. The CDR3 contains 13 residues. From germline, CDR1 is SNHLY and CDR2 FYNNEI. The DNA of the CDR3 is TGTGCCAGCAGCGTGGACATGTACACTGAAGCTTTCTTT. Encoded protein: CASSVDMYTEAFF.

The CDR3 loop is CASSQDRSVGQPQHF. The CDR3 coding sequence is TGTGCCAGCAGCCAAGATCGGTCAGTCGGGCAGCCCCAGCATTTT. The chain has TRBV3-1 and TRBJ1-5; no clear D. This CDR3 has 15 residues. CDR1 LGHDT and CDR2 YNNKEL come from the germline V gene (reference sequence). Trimming removed 0 bases from V and 7 bases from J, with 13 bases in between.

This chain connects TRBV7-3 to TRBJ2-1; D unclear. The germline V and J ends were trimmed by 4 bases and 8 bases, with 12 bases remaining between them. The CDR3 covers 13 residues. Germline values: CDR1 SGHTA, CDR2 FQGTGA. CDR3 sequence (DNA): TGTGCCAGCAGCTCAATCGCCCGGGATGAGCAGTTCTTC. The encoded protein is CASSSIARDEQFF.

This rearrangement joins TRBV2 to TRBJ2-1; 10 nucleotides match TRBD2. V shed 5 bases and J 13 bases; nucleotides not matched to a gene: 8. Germline-derived CDR1 and CDR2 are SNHLY and FYNNEI. The CDR3 contains 13 residues. The CDR3 DNA follows: TGTGCCAGCAGTTGGACTAGCGGAGAGGGTCAGTTCTTC. Translated: CASSWTSGEGQFF.

The chain combines TRBV19 with TRBJ2-3; 11 bases line up with TRBD2. Germline V gene data show CDR1 as LNHDA and CDR2 as SQIVND (reference sequence). The CDR3 has 17 amino acids. Trimming took 7 bases from V and 2 from J; bases not matched to a gene: 11. CDR3 nucleotides: TGTGCCAGTACCACTAGCGGGGGAGAACCCTTCACAGATACGCAGTATTTT. It yields the protein CASTTSGGEPFTDTQYF. The variable domain in full, completed from reference TRBV19 and TRBJ2-3, reads DGGITQSPKYLFRKEGQNVTLSCEQNLNHDAMYWYRQDPGQGLRLIYYSQIVNDFQKGDIAEGYSVSREKKESFPLTVTSAQKNPTAFYLCASTTSGGEPFTDTQYFGPGTRLTVL.

The CDR3 here is CASSSPKQRWGNEQFF. The CDR3 DNA sequence: TGTGCCAGCAGTTCTCCGAAGCAGAGATGGGGCAATGAGCAGTTCTTC. J is TRBJ2-1 and V is TRBV2; D is unclear. This CDR3 spans 16 amino acids. The V and J ends lost 5 bases and 6 bases respectively, with 20 bases between them. The germline gives CDR1 SNHLY, CDR2 FYNNEI.

This clonotype occurred a few times. The gene calls are TRBV7-2 and TRBJ1-6; unclear D gene. Trimming shortened V by 1 base and J by 10 bases, and 8 bases separated the two germline ends. The CDR3 contains 13 residues. Looked up from germline, CDR1 is SGHTA and CDR2 is FQGNSA. CDR3 nucleotide sequence: TGTGCCAGCAGCTTAGGGGAGAGGTCACCCCTCCACTTT. Translating it yields CASSLGERSPLHF.

The J gene is TRBJ2-7, the V gene TRBV7-2; 7 nucleotides agree with TRBD2. This CDR3 has 15 residues. J gave up 2 bases and V 3 bases, and 7 bases lay outside the gene matches. CDR1 and CDR2 (germline): SGHTA, FQGNSA. CDR3 amino acids: CASSFHGEGTYEQYF. The CDR3 nucleotides are TGTGCCAGCAGCTTCCACGGGGAGGGTACCTACGAGCAGTACTTC. The whole variable domain, filled in from reference TRBV7-2 and TRBJ2-7, reads GAGVSQSPSNKVTEKGKDVELRCDPISGHTALYWYRQSLGQGLEFLIYFQGNSAPDKSGLPSDRFSAERTGGSVSTLTIQRTQQEDSAVYLCASSFHGEGTYEQYFGPGTRLTVT.

The chain has TRBV2 and TRBJ2-2; no definite D call. The CDR3 contains 12 residues. Germline CDR1 and CDR2: SNHLY and FYNNEI. V was shortened by 8 bases and J by 6 bases, with 10 bases between the two germline ends. The DNA of the CDR3 is TGTGCCAGCGGGGAACACCCCGGGGAGCTGTTTTTT. It is translated as CASGEHPGELFF.

V usage is TRBV6-5 and J usage is TRBJ1-1; maybe TRBD1 (6 bases). The CDR3 contains 13 residues. V was shortened by 6 bases and J by 5 bases, with 13 bases between the two germline ends. Germline-derived CDR1 and CDR2 are MNHEY and SVGAGI. The CDR3, as DNA: TGTGCCAGCAGCAAGGGGGGGGGGACTGAAGCTTTCTTT. The encoded protein is CASSKGGGTEAFF.